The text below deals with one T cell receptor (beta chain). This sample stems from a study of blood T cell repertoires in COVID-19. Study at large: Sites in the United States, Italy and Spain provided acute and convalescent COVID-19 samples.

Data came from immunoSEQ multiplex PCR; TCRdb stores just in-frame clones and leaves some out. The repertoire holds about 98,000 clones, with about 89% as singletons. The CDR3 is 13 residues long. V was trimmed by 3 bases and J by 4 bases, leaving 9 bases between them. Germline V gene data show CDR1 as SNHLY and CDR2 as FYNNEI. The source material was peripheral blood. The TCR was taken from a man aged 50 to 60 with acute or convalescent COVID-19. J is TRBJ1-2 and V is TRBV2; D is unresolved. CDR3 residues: CASSEEGGYGYTF. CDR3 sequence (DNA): TGTGCCAGCAGTGAGGAGGGTGGCTATGGCTACACCTTC.